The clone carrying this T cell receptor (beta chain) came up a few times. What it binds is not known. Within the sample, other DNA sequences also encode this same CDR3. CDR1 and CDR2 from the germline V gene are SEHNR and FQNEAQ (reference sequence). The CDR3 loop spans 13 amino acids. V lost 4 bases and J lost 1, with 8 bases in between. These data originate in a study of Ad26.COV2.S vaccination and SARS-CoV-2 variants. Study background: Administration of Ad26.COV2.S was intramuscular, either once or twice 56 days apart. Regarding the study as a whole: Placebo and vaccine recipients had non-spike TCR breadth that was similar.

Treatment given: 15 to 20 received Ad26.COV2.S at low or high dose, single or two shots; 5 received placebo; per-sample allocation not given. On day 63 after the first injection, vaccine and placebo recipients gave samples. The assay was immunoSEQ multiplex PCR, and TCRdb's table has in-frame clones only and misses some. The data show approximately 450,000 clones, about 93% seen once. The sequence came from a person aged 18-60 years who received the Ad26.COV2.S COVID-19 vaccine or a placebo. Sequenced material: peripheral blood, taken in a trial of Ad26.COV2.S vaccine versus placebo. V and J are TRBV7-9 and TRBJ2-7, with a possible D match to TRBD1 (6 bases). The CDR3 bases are TGTGCCAGCAGCTCCAGGGGATCCTACGAGCAGTACTTC. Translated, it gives CASSSRGSYEQYF.